This T cell receptor (beta chain) emerged from a study of blood T cell repertoires in COVID-19. This CDR3 comprises 14 residues. Germline-derived CDR1 and CDR2 are MNHNS and SASEGT. Between the trimmed V and J ends, which lost 2 bases and 5 bases, there was a span of 12 bases. Here immunoSEQ multiplex PCR was the method, and the copy in TCRdb shows in-frame clones only, minus some. The repertoire holds about 270,000 clones, approximately 85% seen once, with approximately 10% in the top ten. V usage is TRBV6-1 and J usage is TRBJ1-1; no reliable D call. The clonotype originates from a woman between 65 and 79 years old with acute or convalescent COVID-19. Sequences were obtained from peripheral blood. The CDR3 reads CASSEREAGTEAFF. The CDR3 nucleotides are TGTGCCAGCAGTGAAAGGGAGGCCGGTACTGAAGCTTTCTTT.